This T cell receptor beta chain was sequenced in a study of blood T cell repertoires in COVID-19. Study-level background: Acute-phase and convalescent COVID-19 samples originated in the United States, Italy and Spain. In each case, the material was cDNA or gDNA derived from T cells, B-cell-depleted T cells, or PBMCs.

CDR1 is LGHDT and CDR2 is YNNKEL in the germline V gene (reference sequence). This CDR3 has 16 amino acids. The ends lost 4 bases at V and 3 bases at J; junction bases unmatched: 7. This clone was seen a handful of times. As processed by the authors: Researchers report that nucleated cell counts were estimated from reference gene primer amplification. Sequencing was performed with immunoSEQ multiplex PCR; in TCRdb, only in-frame clones are kept and a portion is missing. The DNA was the basis for D and trimming; V, J and clone size are from that table. In the table there are 45,000 to 60,000 clones, approximately 87% of which are singletons.

This clonotype was obtained from a human donor in a cohort sampled during active COVID-19. The chain joins TRBV3-1 (or the pseudogene TRBV3-2) to TRBJ1-5, with 9 bases identical to TRBD1. Sequencing was done on a sample of peripheral blood. The chain's CDR3 is CASSPGTGRINQPQHF. CDR3 sequence (DNA): TGTGCCAGCAGCCCGGGGACAGGGAGAATCAATCAGCCCCAGCATTTT.